One and the same sample provided the 26 T cell receptor beta chains below, sequenced in a study of cytomegalovirus exposure and HLA in healthy donors. PCR involved 60 Vbeta and 13 Jbeta primers. Clones were read by immunoSEQ multiplex PCR, and TCRdb kept only the in-frame ones, dropping some. Of roughly 120,000 clones in the sample, more than 70% are singletons; the top ten hold over 0.2%. The sample taken for sequencing was PBMCs. Receptor source: a man aged 50-60 years in good health and CMV-seronegative.

The CDR3 DNA is TGTGCCAGTAGCCAAGCGGGGGGCCCCCCCAGGGGGGAGCAGTACTTC. The encoded protein is CASSQAGGPPRGEQYF. The chain employs TRBV19 and TRBJ2-5, with 9 bases that match TRBD2. The germline CDR1 and CDR2 sequences are LNHDA and SQIVND (reference sequence). Unmatched junction bases numbered 19, after V lost 6 bases and J lost 11 bases. The CDR3 has 16 amino acids.

The V gene is TRBV9, the J gene TRBJ2-7; maybe TRBD2 (5 bases). V was cut by 8 bases and J by 1 base, with 22 bases left in between. The CDR3 consists of 16 residues. CDR1 SGDLS and CDR2 YYNGEE come from the germline V gene. CDR3 in amino acids: CARFREIVLISYEQYF. Written as DNA, the CDR3 is TGTGCCAGATTCCGGGAAATCGTACTCATTTCCTACGAGCAGTACTTC.

This clone showed up just once. This chain joins TRBV7-2 and TRBJ1-1, with 10 bases lining up with TRBD1. The germline gives CDR1 SGHTA, CDR2 FQGNSA. The CDR3 is 15 residues long. V lost 3 bases, J lost 5 bases, and 6 bases stayed unmatched. CDR3 sequence: CASSFRDRGGTEAFF. CDR3 coding DNA: TGTGCCAGCAGCTTCAGGGACAGGGGTGGGACTGAAGCTTTCTTT.

This chain joins TRBV7-6 and TRBJ2-7; 8 bases are shared with TRBD2. In germline, CDR1 is SGHVS, CDR2 FNYEAQ. The CDR3 runs to 15 residues. With 5 bases clipped from V and 3 bases from J, the junction kept 9 bases outside the gene matches. The CDR3 DNA sequence: TGTGCCAGCAGCCCCCGCCTCGGGAGGGTCTACGAGCAGTACTTC. It is translated as CASSPRLGRVYEQYF.

This chain uses TRBV5-1 with TRBJ1-1; 11 positions agree with TRBD1. The J segment lost 3 bases and the V segment lost 7 bases, leaving 14 bases of the junction unmatched. CDR1 and CDR2 from the germline V gene are SGHRS and YFSETQ. The length of the CDR3 is 17 residues. This chain's CDR3 is CASASGQGVFQDTEAFF. The CDR3 DNA sequence: TGCGCCAGCGCATCGGGACAGGGGGTTTTTCAAGACACTGAAGCTTTCTTT.

Only one count was recorded for this clone. The chain is built from TRBV27 and TRBJ2-3; D is ambiguous. The CDR3 loop spans 15 amino acids. Germline assignment: CDR1 MNHEY and CDR2 SMNVEV (reference sequence). V was pared by 6 bases and J by 2 bases, with 15 bases between. In nucleotides, the CDR3 is TGTGCCAGCAGCCGGTCTATTGATCCCACAGATACGCAGTATTTT. This sequence encodes CASSRSIDPTDTQYF.

This rearrangement joins TRBV6-5 to TRBJ1-5; D remains unclear. Germline CDR1 reads MNHEY; CDR2 reads SVGAGI. Trimming shortened V by 4 bases and J by 2 bases, and 15 bases separated the two germline ends. The CDR3 is made up of 16 amino acids. CDR3 in DNA: TGTGCCAGCAGTTCGGAGGGAATGGAACGCAATCAGCCCCAGCATTTT. Translation: CASSSEGMERNQPQHF.

This clone was picked up a small number of times. The rearrangement uses TRBV6-5 and TRBJ1-6, with 9 positions matching TRBD1. V shed 6 bases and J 10 bases; nucleotides not matched to a gene: 10. The CDR3 runs to 15 residues. The V gene's germline CDR1 is MNHEY and CDR2 SVGAGI. The CDR3 DNA reads TGTGCCAGCAGCCCGACCGGGACAGGGAACTCACCCCTCCACTTT. Protein sequence: CASSPTGTGNSPLHF.

The V gene is TRBV2, the J gene TRBJ2-1, with 9 bases that match TRBD1. The V gene's germline CDR1 is SNHLY and CDR2 FYNNEI. This CDR3 is built from 16 residues. The V gene end was trimmed by 1 base and the J gene end by 12 bases; junction bases not matched to a gene: 13. The CDR3 DNA reads as TGTGCCAGCAGTGAAGTAATCGTGACAGGGGGTGGGGGGCAGTTCTTC. Its protein product is CASSEVIVTGGGGQFF.

The V gene is TRBV2, the J gene TRBJ1-2; no reliable D call. From germline, CDR1 is SNHLY and CDR2 FYNNEI. The CDR3 runs 12 residues. With 5 bases removed from V and 4 bases from J, the gap between germline ends came to 8 bases. Here the CDR3 DNA reads TGTGCCAGCAGTCCCCTCCCCTATGGCTACACCTTC. It yields the protein CASSPLPYGYTF.

This clone was detected only once. The V gene is TRBV11-1, the J gene TRBJ2-6, with D unclear. Trimming took 4 bases from V and 0 from J, leaving 7 bases between them. CDR1 is SGHAT, CDR2 FQDESV, per germline (reference sequence). CDR3 length: 15 residues. CDR3 bases: TGTGCCAGCAGCTCCCACAGCTCTGGGGCCAACGTCCTGACTTTC. This gives the protein CASSSHSSGANVLTF.

CDR3 residues: CASSFLQGTDTQYF. CDR3 coding DNA: TGTGCCAGCAGCTTTTTACAGGGGACGGATACGCAGTATTTT. The V gene is TRBV5-6, the J gene TRBJ2-3; 7 bases align to TRBD1. The V and J ends lost 2 bases and 6 bases, in that order; junction bases with no gene match: 6. Germline V CDR1 and CDR2: SGHDT, YYEEEE. The CDR3 runs 14 residues.

About this clone: Other nucleotide sequences from this sample produce the same CDR3. The chain combines TRBV5-6 with TRBJ2-7, with D perhaps TRBD1 (6 bases). Germline CDR1 is SGHDT and CDR2 is YYEEEE. CDR3 length: 12 amino acids. The V end was cut by 4 bases, the J end by 4 bases, with 9 bases between. The CDR3: CASSPGQYEQYF. The CDR3, as DNA: TGTGCCAGCAGCCCAGGACAGTACGAGCAGTACTTC.

Only one count was recorded for this clone. The chain recombines TRBV27 with TRBJ2-3; D ambiguous. Trimming cost V 11 bases and J 0 bases, with 27 bases left between them. The CDR3 loop spans 18 amino acids. The germline gives CDR1 MNHEY, CDR2 SMNVEV (reference sequence). CDR3 nucleotides: TGTGCCCCCAGTTTTTCAAGCCCCACCAGGTGGAGCACAGATACGCAGTATTTT. Translation: CAPSFSSPTRWSTDTQYF.

The chain employs TRBV7-2 and TRBJ1-5, with 10 bases aligning to TRBD1. Germline V CDR1 and CDR2: SGHTA, FQGNSA. This CDR3 has 15 amino acids. Trimming cost V 5 bases and J 4 bases; bases outside gene matches: 5. In DNA form, the CDR3 reads TGTGCCAGCAGCAGCCGACAGGGGGCGAATCAGCCCCAGCATTTT. Its translation: CASSSRQGANQPQHF.

The chain is built from TRBV6-1 and TRBJ1-1; possible D gene TRBD1, 6 bases. CDR1 MNHNS and CDR2 SASEGT come from the germline V gene. Trimming took 6 bases from V and 4 from J, leaving 18 bases between them. This CDR3 region has 15 residues. The CDR3 reads CASRGQMGRVTEAFF. As DNA, the CDR3 is TGTGCCAGCAGGGGACAAATGGGAAGGGTCACTGAAGCTTTCTTT.

This chain uses TRBV4-2 with TRBJ2-4; D remains unclear. CDR1 and CDR2 (germline): LGHNA, YNFKEQ. The CDR3 has 16 amino acids. V lost 0 bases to trimming and J lost 0 bases, with 9 bases between them. In DNA form, the CDR3 reads TGTGCCAGCAGCCAAGAGGCGGCATTAGCCAAAAACATTCAGTACTTC. Translated, it gives CASSQEAALAKNIQYF.

The rearrangement joins TRBV2 to TRBJ1-6; D may be TRBD1 (5 bases). Germline values: CDR1 SNHLY, CDR2 FYNNEI. V was cut by 7 bases and J by 14 bases, with 15 bases left in between. There are 12 residues in the CDR3. The chain's CDR3 is CASTVGAKSLHF. The DNA of the CDR3 is TGTGCCAGCACCGTAGGGGCAAAATCCCTCCACTTT.

This clone was detected only once. The chain is built from TRBV27 and TRBJ2-1; 12 nucleotides line up with TRBD2. V shed 6 bases and J 5 bases; nucleotides not matched to a gene: 11. Germline CDR1 reads MNHEY; CDR2 reads SMNVEV (reference sequence). The CDR3 spans 17 residues. The CDR3 protein is CASRLTTSGRINNEQFF. The CDR3 DNA reads as TGTGCCAGCAGGCTAACGACTAGCGGGAGAATCAACAATGAGCAGTTCTTC.

The gene calls are TRBV5-4 and TRBJ2-7, with TRBD2 identical over 7 bases. This CDR3 has 14 residues. The V and J ends lost 1 base and 0 bases, in that order; junction bases with no gene match: 1. Germline values: CDR1 SGHNT, CDR2 YYREEE (reference sequence). As DNA, the CDR3 is TGTGCCAGCAGCTTGCTAGCGGCCTCCTACGAGCAGTACTTC. Amino acid sequence: CASSLLAASYEQYF.

The CDR3 bases are TGTGCCAGCCGCCTCCCCGCGACAGGGGCGAGTAGGGCTTTCTTT. Its translation: CASRLPATGASRAFF. V is TRBV6-5 and J is TRBJ1-1; 8 bases agree with TRBD1. The germline V gene has CDR1 MNHEY and CDR2 SVGAGI. Unmatched junction bases numbered 19, after V lost 8 bases and J lost 11 bases. The CDR3 consists of 15 residues.

J is TRBJ2-1 and V is TRBV7-2, with 8 bases that match TRBD1. V gave up 6 bases and J gave up 4 bases; unmatched junction bases: 8. This CDR3 has 15 amino acids. Germline values: CDR1 SGHTA, CDR2 FQGNSA. The CDR3 DNA reads as TGTGCCAGCAGTCTCCAGGGGGCCGGGTACAATGAGCAGTTCTTC. The encoded protein is CASSLQGAGYNEQFF.

This clone was counted between two and nine times. The CDR3 DNA follows: TGTGCCAGCAGCGCCAGGGACTACGAGCAGTACTTC. Translating it yields CASSARDYEQYF. The chain employs TRBV11-1 and TRBJ2-7; a possible D gene is TRBD1 (5 bases). CDR1 is SGHAT and CDR2 is FQDESV in the germline V gene (reference sequence). Trimming removed 5 bases from V and 3 bases from J, with 8 bases in between. The CDR3 loop spans 12 amino acids.

The gene calls are TRBV4-2 and TRBJ1-1, with D possibly being TRBD1 (6 bases). With 1 base removed from V and 0 bases from J, the gap between germline ends came to 18 bases. This CDR3 has 18 amino acids. Germline V gene lookup returns CDR1 LGHNA and CDR2 YNFKEQ. This CDR3 reads CASSQGRIVGGVNTEAFF. DNA for the CDR3: TGTGCCAGCAGCCAAGGGCGAATCGTAGGGGGAGTGAACACTGAAGCTTTCTTT.

The chain carries TRBV28 and TRBJ1-5; tentative D call: TRBD1 (6 bases). CDR3 length: 13 amino acids. The V end was cut by 1 base, the J end by 6 bases, with 7 bases between. Germline V gene data show CDR1 as MDHEN and CDR2 as SYDVKM. CDR3 coding DNA: TGTGCCAGCAGTTTATTGGGGGCTCAGCCCCAGCATTTT. Its translation: CASSLLGAQPQHF.

This clone was seen a few times. The junction departs from the called germline gene at one end, perhaps through a read error. J is TRBJ1-2 and V is TRBV7-6; 10 bases are shared with TRBD1. Germline loops: CDR1 SGHVS, CDR2 FNYEAQ. The CDR3 extends over 16 amino acids. CDR3 sequence (DNA): TGTGCCAGCAGCAAAAATCCCCCGGGACAGGGGAGAGGTGGCGACTTC. Encoded protein: CASSKNPPGQGRGGDF.